These T cell receptor beta chains were read from a single sample in a study of graft-versus-host responses after intestinal transplantation. These receptors' targets are unknown. Repertoires were generated with immunoSEQ multiplex PCR, while TCRdb's copy carries only in-frame clones and drops some. The sample holds roughly 120,000 clones, around 90% seen once. The sequencing here drew on unstimulated CD4+ T cells sorted from spleen or lymph node cells, taken before transplant. These receptors were taken from a human donor who was the organ donor for an intestinal transplant. CDR3s include the opening cysteine and the closing phenylalanine or tryptophan. The D gene is left open where the match is weak. A clone size is listed for some rows: how often the clone was seen (once, few, many), or a class if it is expanded.

V gene	clone size	D gene	J gene	CDR3 DNA	CDR3 protein
TRBV27	once	TRBD2	TRBJ2-1	TGTGCCAGCAGTTTAAACCTAGCGGGCAATGAGCAGTTCTTC	CASSLNLAGNEQFF
TRBV9	NA	NA	TRBJ2-1	TGTGCCAGCAGCGTACTACTAGGTTACAATGAGCAGTTCTTC	CASSVLLGYNEQFF
TRBV15	NA	NA	TRBJ1-1	TGTGCCACCAGCAGAGCTTCGGGGAACACTGAAGCTTTCTTT	CATSRASGNTEAFF
TRBV7-2	once	NA	TRBJ2-7	TGTGCCAGCAGCTCGACCTTCTACGAGCAGTACTTC	CASSSTFYEQYF
TRBV11-2	NA	TRBD1	TRBJ1-1	TGTGCCAGCAGCTTGGACAGGGTTGAAGCTTTCTTT	CASSLDRVEAFF
TRBV28	NA	NA	TRBJ2-7	TGTGCCAGCAGTGAGGGGCCCCTGGGCCACGAGCAGTACTTC	CASSEGPLGHEQYF
TRBV5-5	NA	NA	TRBJ1-4	TGTGCCAGCAGCTTTTCCCAGGGCAATGAAAAACTGTTTTTT	CASSFSQGNEKLFF
TRBV2	NA	NA	TRBJ2-1	TGTGCCAGCCACTGGGAGGATTCCTACAATGAGCAGTTCTTC	CASHWEDSYNEQFF
TRBV7-8	NA	TRBD2	TRBJ2-7	TGTGCCAGCAGCGTAACCGGGACTACAGACGAGCAGTACTTC	CASSVTGTTDEQYF
TRBV6-6	NA	TRBD1	TRBJ1-2	TGTGCCAGCAGTTACTCCAGGGGGCTTGGCTACACCTTC	CASSYSRGLGYTF
TRBV5-1	NA	NA	TRBJ2-1	TGCGCCAGCAGCCAAGGGGGAGTCACCTACAATGAGCAGTTCTTC	CASSQGGVTYNEQFF
TRBV7-9	once	NA	TRBJ1-1	TGTGCCAGCAGCTTAGGACAGCCGGGGGGCACTGAAGCTTTCTTT	CASSLGQPGGTEAFF
TRBV5-1	NA	TRBD2	TRBJ2-3	TGCGCCAGCGACTTAGCGGGAGGGGGGTCAGATACGCAGTATTTT	CASDLAGGGSDTQYF
TRBV11-2	once	NA	TRBJ1-2	TGTGCCAGCAGCTTTGGGGGAGCTAACTATGGCTACACCTTC	CASSFGGANYGYTF
TRBV19	NA	TRBD1	TRBJ2-1	TGTGCCAGTAGTCGCCGCCGGGACAGGGGGCCCTACAATGAGCAGTTCTTC	CASSRRRDRGPYNEQFF
TRBV19	NA	NA	TRBJ2-1	TGTGCCAGTAGTACCCGACTTGACAATGAGCAGTTCTTC	CASSTRLDNEQFF
TRBV27	NA	TRBD1	TRBJ1-6	TGTGCCAGCAGTCGGGACAGGGATAATTCACCCCTCCACTTT	CASSRDRDNSPLHF
TRBV29-1	NA	NA	TRBJ2-2	TGCAGCGGCCAAGCAACAGGGAACGGGGAGCTGTTTTTT	CSGQATGNGELFF
TRBV29-1	few	NA	TRBJ1-1	TGCAGCGGCGGACAGTTGAACACTGAAGCTTTCTTT	CSGGQLNTEAFF
TRBV7-9	NA	TRBD1	TRBJ1-2	TGTGCCAGCAGCTTTGCAGGGGGCGGGTATGGCTACACCTTC	CASSFAGGGYGYTF
TRBV12-5	NA	NA	TRBJ2-1	TGTGCTAGTGGTCCCCGACCAATCGGGAAAGAGTTCCGCCCCCCCTACAATGAGCAGTTCTTC	CASGPRPIGKEFRPPYNEQFF
TRBV6-6	once	NA	TRBJ2-3	TGTGCCAGCAGCCGGACTGGCGATACGCAGTATTTT	CASSRTGDTQYF
TRBV11-2	NA	NA	TRBJ2-1	TGTGCCAGCAGCTTATCAGGGAAGGCTTACTACAATGAGCAGTTCTTC	CASSLSGKAYYNEQFF
TRBV7-7	NA	NA	TRBJ2-3	TGTGCCAGCAGCTTAGGGTTAGGCACAGATACGCAGTATTTT	CASSLGLGTDTQYF
TRBV28	NA	NA	TRBJ1-3	TGTGCCAGCAGTTCGCCCTCTCAAAAGTGGGGAAACACCATATATTTT	CASSSPSQKWGNTIYF
TRBV9	NA	TRBD2	TRBJ2-1	TGTGCCAGCAGCTCCTCAGGAGCGGGGGTTCTAAATGAGCAGTTCTTC	CASSSSGAGVLNEQFF